These 10 T cell receptor beta chains were sequenced from one sample in a study of blood T cell repertoires in COVID-19. Using immunoSEQ multiplex PCR, the repertoire was profiled, and TCRdb retains in-frame clones only, with some absent. The sample shows around 44,000 clones, 65% to 85% of them seen only once. The sequencing sample was made of peripheral blood. Receptors were obtained from a man in his forties with active or convalescent COVID-19.

This clone was counted once. The chain has TRBV6-2 or TRBV6-3 and TRBJ1-1, with D tentatively TRBD1 (6 bases). This CDR3 has 15 residues. Germline V gives CDR1 MNHEY, CDR2 SVGEGT. The V end lost 6 bases, the J end lost 3 bases, and 17 bases lay between the germline ends. CDR3 in DNA: TGTGCCAGCAGCGGGGGCAGGGGCGCAGACACTGAAGCTTTCTTT. Translated, it gives CASSGGRGADTEAFF.

This clone appeared a few times. The chain recombines TRBV28 with TRBJ2-7; TRBD1 matches 7 bases. Germline CDR1 MDHEN, CDR2 SYDVKM. Trimming took 3 bases from V and 6 from J; bases not matched to a gene: 14. This CDR3 is 16 amino acids long. CDR3 nucleotides: TGTGCCAGCAGTTTGTTTATCGGGACAGCATTCGGCGAGCAGTACTTC. It translates to CASSLFIGTAFGEQYF.

The V gene is TRBV13, the J gene TRBJ1-1; possible D gene TRBD1, 5 bases. V was shortened by 5 bases and J by 0 bases, with 10 bases between the two germline ends. This CDR3 has 14 residues. Germline CDR1 PRHDT, CDR2 FYEKMQ (reference sequence). In DNA form, the CDR3 reads TGTGCCAGCAGCATTGACAGCATGAACACTGAAGCTTTCTTT. Translation gives CASSIDSMNTEAFF.

The V call is TRBV29-1, the J call TRBJ1-2; tentatively, D is TRBD1 (5 bases). The germline CDR1 and CDR2 sequences are SQVTM and ANQGSEA. There are 15 residues in the CDR3. V dropped 5 bases and J dropped 0 bases, with 16 bases sitting between them. The CDR3 spells CSVSGPGGSNYGYTF. The CDR3 DNA reads TGCAGCGTTTCAGGCCCGGGGGGATCTAACTATGGCTACACCTTC.

This clone was counted a single time. The gene calls are TRBV2 and TRBJ2-7, with a weak D call TRBD1 (6 bases). The V gene lost 0 bases and the J gene lost 6 bases, with 12 bases spanning the gap. CDR3 length: 14 amino acids. CDR1 and CDR2 from the germline V gene are SNHLY and FYNNEI. The DNA of the CDR3 is TGTGCCAGCAGTGAAGCCCCAGGGGTTGGCGAGCAGTACTTC. It is translated as CASSEAPGVGEQYF. The full variable domain, with the rest looked up from reference TRBV2 and TRBJ2-7, is EPEVTQTPSHQVTQMGQEVILRCVPISNHLYFYWYRQILGQKVEFLVSFYNNEISEKSEIFDDQFSVERPDGSNFTLKIRSTKLEDSAMYFCASSEAPGVGEQYFGPGTRLTVT.

The chain joins TRBV27 to TRBJ1-1; D is perhaps TRBD1 (5 bases). CDR1 and CDR2 (germline): MNHEY, SMNVEV (reference sequence). CDR3 length: 15 amino acids. V lost 2 bases and J lost 4, with 14 bases in between. The CDR3 coding sequence is TGTGCCAGCAGTTTAGTAGCCGGGAGGGGCACTGAAGCTTTCTTT. Its translation is CASSLVAGRGTEAFF.

V usage is TRBV11-2 and J usage is TRBJ2-7; 7 bases match TRBD1. The germline V gene has CDR1 SGHAT and CDR2 FQNNGV. Losses at the gene ends were 5 bases for V and 4 bases for J; bases not matched to a gene: 11. The CDR3 extends over 15 amino acids. CDR3 nucleotide sequence: TGTGCCAGCAGCCCGACGACAGGGTTCAAGTACGAGCAGTACTTC. It encodes CASSPTTGFKYEQYF.

This chain uses TRBV5-1 with TRBJ2-1; D may be TRBD1 (6 bases). CDR1 and CDR2 (germline): SGHRS, YFSETQ. The CDR3 extends over 13 amino acids. V gave up 0 bases and J gave up 15 bases, with 16 bases separating them. The CDR3 here is CASSLDRDSIRFF. The CDR3 nucleotides read TGCGCCAGCAGCTTGGACAGGGATTCGATTCGGTTCTTC.

This clone has only a few counts. The chain joins TRBV7-9 to TRBJ1-5; no firm D call. The V gene lost 6 bases and the J gene lost 0 bases, with 6 bases spanning the gap. Germline values: CDR1 SEHNR, CDR2 FQNEAQ (reference sequence). The CDR3 totals 13 residues. CDR3 DNA: TGTGCCAGCAGTCCAAATAGCAATCAGCCCCAGCATTTT. Its translation is CASSPNSNQPQHF. The variable domain in full, completed from reference TRBV7-9 and TRBJ1-5, reads DTGVSQNPRHKITKRGQNVTFRCDPISEHNRLYWYRQTLGQGPEFLTYFQNEAQLEKSRLLSDRFSAERPKGSFSTLEIQRTEQGDSAMYLCASSPNSNQPQHFGDGTRLSIL.

V and J are TRBV13 and TRBJ2-5, with D perhaps matching TRBD2 (6 bases). The germline gives CDR1 PRHDT, CDR2 FYEKMQ (reference sequence). The CDR3 contains 14 residues. V lost 4 bases to trimming and J lost 9 bases, with 18 bases between them. The CDR3 loop reads CASSSLGQGGAQYF. Written as DNA, the CDR3 is TGTGCCAGCAGCTCCCTCGGACAAGGAGGGGCCCAGTACTTC.